These T cell receptor beta chains were read from a single sample in a study of response to subunit inactivated influenza vaccine. MiXCR, applied by TCRdb to the RT-PCR reads, yields one record per CDR3 protein. The sample has hundreds of thousands of distinct CDR3 sequences; 14% are singletons. This sample comprised PBMCs from blood, obtained less than 15 days before vaccination. Source of these receptors: a man aged 50-59 years who received an inactivated influenza vaccine. Both conserved end residues are part of each CDR3. The D gene is left open where the match is weak. Clone size is stated in some rows and not others, as once, few, many or a class when expanded.

.	TRBV9	TRBJ2-3	.	TGTGCCAGCAGCGTAGCGGGCCATCCCACAGATACGCAGTATTTT	CASSVAGHPTDTQYF
.	TRBV7-2	TRBJ1-6	.	TGTGCCAGCAGTAGGACGGGCTATTCACCCCTCCACTTT	CASSRTGYSPLHF
.	TRBV12-3/TRBV12-4	TRBJ2-5	TRBD2	TGTGCCAGCAGGTCCCTCCTAGCGGGGGGGCCCGAGACCCAGTACTTC	CASRSLLAGGPETQYF
.	TRBV4-3	TRBJ1-1	.	TGCGCCAGCAGCCAAGACTACAGAGGGACCAACACTGAAGCTTTCTTT	CASSQDYRGTNTEAFF
.	TRBV5-1	TRBJ2-2	TRBD1	TGCGCCAGCACACCAGGGACAGGCGACACCGGGGAGCTGTTTTTT	CASTPGTGDTGELFF
.	TRBV11-1	TRBJ2-5	.	TGTGCCAGCAGCTTAGCCGGACAGCGGGCGGAGGAGACCCAGTACTTC	CASSLAGQRAEETQYF
.	TRBV11-2	TRBJ2-1	.	TGTGCCAGCAGCTTAGGTAGGGCCAGCAATGAGCAGTTCTTC	CASSLGRASNEQFF
.	TRBV10-2	TRBJ2-1	.	TGCGCCAGCAGTATAGGGGCTAGCAGCCGGGGTGAGCAGTTCTTC	CASSIGASSRGEQFF
.	TRBV10-2	TRBJ2-3	TRBD2	TGCGCCAGCAGTGAGCCCTGGGGGGGGGTTGGTTTAATTGGCACAGATACGCAGTATTTT	CASSEPWGGVGLIGTDTQYF
few	TRBV11-2	TRBJ2-6	.	TGTGCCAGCAGCCGGGGGGGGCCGGTACGGGACAGAGCTTCTGGGGCCAACGTCCTGACTTTC	CASSRGGPVRDRASGANVLTF
.	TRBV30	TRBJ2-2	.	TGTGCCTGGAGTCCCCAGGGCCCCGGGGAGCTGTTTTTT	CAWSPQGPGELFF
few	TRBV5-1	TRBJ1-1	.	TGCGCCAGCAGCTTGGGGGACTCCCGGGAGAACACTGAAGCTTTCTTT	CASSLGDSRENTEAFF
many	TRBV6-5	TRBJ2-2	.	TGTGCCAGCAGTTACTACAGGGGGGGTACCGGGGAGCTGTTTTTT	CASSYYRGGTGELFF
many	TRBV6-1	TRBJ1-6	TRBD1	TGTGCCAGCAGACCTACAGGGGGCCCCTCACCCCTCCACTTT	CASRPTGGPSPLHF
.	TRBV7-8	TRBJ2-1	.	TGTGCCAGCAGCGGAATGATACAGGAGGGATTGGGCGGGCAGTTCTTC	CASSGMIQEGLGGQFF
once	TRBV18	TRBJ1-4	.	TGTGCCAGCTCACCGGCAAGGGCAACTAATGAAAAACTGTTTTTT	CASSPARATNEKLFF
.	TRBV28	TRBJ1-6	.	TGTGCCAGCAGGATAGAGGGGGCCTATAATTCACCCCTCCACTTT	CASRIEGAYNSPLHF
.	TRBV7-8	TRBJ1-1	.	TGTGCCAGCAGTGTGAGCAGTTCAGGGAACACTGAAGCTTTCTTT	CASSVSSSGNTEAFF
many	TRBV6-2/TRBV6-3	TRBJ2-3	.	TGTGCCAGCAGCCAGACTAGAGGCACAGATACGCAGTATTTT	CASSQTRGTDTQYF
.	TRBV4-1	TRBJ1-2	.	TGCGCCAGCAGCCAAGACGTCAGCGGTAACTATGGCTACACCTTC	CASSQDVSGNYGYTF
.	TRBV29-1	TRBJ2-1	TRBD1	TGCAGCGTTGTTAACAGGGGGGTTCATGAGCAGTTCTTC	CSVVNRGVHEQFF
.	TRBV7-9	TRBJ2-1	.	TGTGCCAGCAGCGCAAGCACGGGGTCATCCTACAATGAGCAGTTCTTC	CASSASTGSSYNEQFF
.	TRBV5-1	TRBJ2-5	TRBD2	TGCGCCAGCACCCCGACTAGCGGGAGTTTGGAGACCCAGTACTTC	CASTPTSGSLETQYF
.	TRBV6-2/TRBV6-3	TRBJ2-7	TRBD2	TGTGCCAGCAGTTTAGCGGGACGGTACGAGCAGTACTTC	CASSLAGRYEQYF
.	TRBV6-6	TRBJ2-3	.	TGTGCCAGCAGTTACTCCGAGTCAGATACGCAGTATTTT	CASSYSESDTQYF
many	TRBV20-1	TRBJ1-3	.	TGCAGTGCTAGTACAGGGTTGATCTCTGGAAACACCATATATTTT	CSASTGLISGNTIYF
few	TRBV20-1	TRBJ2-3	TRBD2	TGCAGTGCTAGTCTGTTTGCGGGAGCCGATACGCAGTATTTT	CSASLFAGADTQYF
.	TRBV10-2	TRBJ2-3	.	TGCGCCAGCAGGGTAACGGGGGCGCATACCGGGGATACGCAGTATTTT	CASRVTGAHTGDTQYF
.	TRBV15	TRBJ2-7	.	TGTGCCACCGGGACTGCCTACGAGCAGTACTTC	CATGTAYEQYF
.	TRBV6-5	TRBJ2-1	.	TGTGCCAGCAGTGACAATCACAATGAGCAGTTCTTC	CASSDNHNEQFF
.	TRBV7-9	TRBJ2-5	TRBD2	TGTGCCAGCACCACGCTCAGCGGGGGGCCGCCAGAGACCCAGTACTTC	CASTTLSGGPPETQYF
.	TRBV4-3	TRBJ1-1	.	TGCGCCAGCAGCCAAGAGATGGCGGCCCCTGAAGCTTTCTTT	CASSQEMAAPEAFF
.	TRBV20-1	TRBJ1-1	.	TGCAGTGAGTACAGGCAGAACACTGAAGCTTTCTTT	CSEYRQNTEAFF
few	TRBV12-3/TRBV12-4	TRBJ1-2	.	TGTGCCAGCAGTTTAAGGGCAGGGAGGCTTACTAACTATGGCTACACCTTC	CASSLRAGRLTNYGYTF
few	TRBV20-1	TRBJ2-3	.	TGCAGTGCCCTTGAGGTACCCACAGATACGCAGTATTTT	CSALEVPTDTQYF
.	TRBV29-1	TRBJ2-5	.	TGCAGCGTTGAGGTAGGGGAAGAGACCCAGTACTTC	CSVEVGEETQYF
few	TRBV20-1	TRBJ2-1	.	TGCAGTGCTAGAGCCCTGAGGGGAGCGCAAACCTACAATGAGCAGTTCTTC	CSARALRGAQTYNEQFF
once	TRBV14	TRBJ2-7	.	TGTGCCAGCAGCCAAGATTGGGGCAGTACCTACGAGCAGTACTTC	CASSQDWGSTYEQYF
.	TRBV28	TRBJ2-2	TRBD1	TGTGCCAGCAGTTTAACGACAGGGTCAGCCGGGGAGCTGTTTTTT	CASSLTTGSAGELFF
few	TRBV5-1	TRBJ2-5	TRBD1	TGCGCCAGCCGACGAGGAGACAGGGACGAGACCCAGTACTTC	CASRRGDRDETQYF
.	TRBV6-2/TRBV6-3	TRBJ2-1	.	TGTGCCAGCAGTTCAGGGGGCGGGGGCCGCTACAATGAGCAGTTCTTC	CASSSGGGGRYNEQFF
.	TRBV29-1	TRBJ2-1	TRBD2	TGCAGCGTTGATCACGGCGGGGGGTTCTTATATGAGCAGTTCTTC	CSVDHGGGFLYEQFF
few	TRBV6-5	TRBJ2-3	.	TGTGCCAGCAGTTACCGGGAGACAGATACGCAGTATTTT	CASSYRETDTQYF
few	TRBV4-1	TRBJ2-3	TRBD2	TGCGCCAGCAGCCAAGATCGGCGACTAGCGGGGGAAGATACGCAGTATTTT	CASSQDRRLAGEDTQYF
few	TRBV2	TRBJ2-5	TRBD2	TGTGCCAGCAGTGACCTCGGACTAGCGGGTCAGTACCAAGAGACCCAGTACTTC	CASSDLGLAGQYQETQYF
few	TRBV15	TRBJ2-5	.	TGTGCCACCAGCGGGGACGGACAAGAGACCCAGTACTTC	CATSGDGQETQYF
.	TRBV28	TRBJ2-1	.	TGTGCCAGCAGTTTTCGGGGTATCAATGAGCAGTTCTTC	CASSFRGINEQFF
.	TRBV6-2/TRBV6-3	TRBJ1-6	.	TGTGCCAGCTCGGGCCAGGCGAATTCACCCCTCCACTTT	CASSGQANSPLHF
.	TRBV10-3	TRBJ2-7	.	TGTGCCATCAGCGGGGGACAGACTTCCCCCTACGAGCAGTACTTC	CAISGGQTSPYEQYF
.	TRBV29-1	TRBJ2-3	TRBD2	TGCAGCGTTTTTTCGGGAGGGCCACATACGCAGTATTTT	CSVFSGGPHTQYF
few	TRBV19	TRBJ2-7	.	TGTGCCAGTAGTCTTACTGGCGGCCAATCCTACGAGCAGTACTTC	CASSLTGGQSYEQYF
few	TRBV7-2	TRBJ2-2	.	TGTGCCAGCAGCGGAGTCCAGGGGAACACCGGGGAGCTGTTTTTT	CASSGVQGNTGELFF
.	TRBV12-3/TRBV12-4	TRBJ1-2	.	TGTGCCAGCAGTCAAATCCCGGGGGCACAGGGCTACACCTTC	CASSQIPGAQGYTF
few	TRBV5-1	TRBJ2-1	.	TGCGCCAGCAGCTGGGGGACAATTGAGCAGTTCTTC	CASSWGTIEQFF
few	TRBV29-1	TRBJ1-2	.	TGCAGCGTTGACGGGCAGGGTGAGGGCTACACCTTC	CSVDGQGEGYTF
.	TRBV29-1	TRBJ2-1	.	TGCAGCGTCCTGGGAGGTTCAGGAGAGCAGTTCTTC	CSVLGGSGEQFF
.	TRBV19	TRBJ1-6	.	TGTGCCAGTGCCTATAATTCACCCCTCCACTTT	CASAYNSPLHF
.	TRBV11-2	TRBJ2-5	TRBD2	TGTGCCAGGAGCTTCCTAGCGGGAGTAGAGACCCAGTACTTC	CARSFLAGVETQYF